Listed below are T cell receptor beta chains from one sample, sequenced in a study of regulatory T cells in long-lasting Graves disease. One entry per CDR3 protein results from TCRdb running MiXCR on the multiplex PCR reads. The sample holds approximately 400,000 distinct CDR3 sequences, about 15% seen once. Another study also made use of these data, one on T cells in Graves' hyperthyroidism and ophthalmopathy.

The sample consisted of peripheral blood mononuclear cells (PBMCs), taken at new diagnosis, from a patient treated with antithyroid drugs. These TCRs come from a woman aged 25 to 39 with Graves disease. Both conserved end residues are part of each CDR3. The order of the fields is D gene, clone size, V gene, J gene, CDR3 DNA, CDR3 protein. A D gene is named only where the DNA matches it firmly. Clone size appears in some rows only: once, few, many, or a class for an expanded clone.

D: NA
size: many
V: TRBV29-1
J: TRBJ2-1
DNA: TGCAGCGCAAGACAGCGAAATGAGCAGTTCTTC
CDR3: CSARQRNEQFF

D: NA
size: few
V: TRBV29-1
J: TRBJ2-3
DNA: TGCAGCGTTGAAATTGCGCGGGACCCCCCAGATACGCAGTATTTT
CDR3: CSVEIARDPPDTQYF

D: TRBD2
size: many
V: TRBV13
J: TRBJ2-1
DNA: TGTGCCAGCAGCACCGGGACTAGCGGGAAAAATGAGCAGTTCTTC
CDR3: CASSTGTSGKNEQFF

D: TRBD1
size: few
V: TRBV7-2
J: TRBJ1-5
DNA: TGTGCCAGCAGCTTAGGGGGACAGCCTAATCAGCCCCAGCATTTT
CDR3: CASSLGGQPNQPQHF

D: NA
size: NA
V: TRBV6-1
J: TRBJ1-5
DNA: TGTGCCAGCAGTGCGCTGGGCACAGTTCTCAATCAGCCCCAGCATTTT
CDR3: CASSALGTVLNQPQHF

D: NA
size: NA
V: TRBV7-9
J: TRBJ2-7
DNA: TGTGCCAGCAGCGAGGGGCCCGCGAGCGGCGTAACCTACGAGCAGTACTTC
CDR3: CASSEGPASGVTYEQYF

D: NA
size: many
V: TRBV2
J: TRBJ1-5
DNA: TGTGCCAGCAGTGCGGGGAACAGGGTTGGACAGCCCCAGCATTTT
CDR3: CASSAGNRVGQPQHF

D: TRBD2
size: NA
V: TRBV20-1
J: TRBJ2-7
DNA: TGCAGTGCTATAGGACTAGCGGGTACCTACGAGCAGTACTTC
CDR3: CSAIGLAGTYEQYF

D: TRBD2
size: many
V: TRBV3-1
J: TRBJ2-1
DNA: TGTGCCAGCAGCCAAGACCCTAACCTTTGGACTAGCGGCTACAATGAGCAGTTCTTC
CDR3: CASSQDPNLWTSGYNEQFF

D: NA
size: many
V: TRBV11-1
J: TRBJ2-3
DNA: TGTGCCAGCAGGCTGAGGAGTACAGATACGCAGTATTTT
CDR3: CASRLRSTDTQYF

D: TRBD1
size: few
V: TRBV7-6
J: TRBJ2-5
DNA: TGTGCCAGCAGCTTAGATATCCGGGACAGGGGAGAGACCCAGTACTTC
CDR3: CASSLDIRDRGETQYF

D: NA
size: many
V: TRBV7-9
J: TRBJ2-5
DNA: TGTGCCAGCAGCCCATACGCTATCGGAGAGACCCAGTACTTC
CDR3: CASSPYAIGETQYF

D: TRBD2
size: NA
V: TRBV28
J: TRBJ2-5
DNA: TGTGCCAGCAGTTTCATGAGGCGGGAGGAAGGGGAGACCCAGTACTTC
CDR3: CASSFMRREEGETQYF

D: TRBD1
size: NA
V: TRBV6-4
J: TRBJ2-2
DNA: TGTGCCAGCAGTGCCAGATCCGGGACAGCCGGGGAGCTGTTTTTT
CDR3: CASSARSGTAGELFF

D: NA
size: many
V: TRBV3-1
J: TRBJ2-2
DNA: TGTGCCAGCAGCCAAGAGTCGGCAGGGAACACCGGGGAGCTGTTTTTT
CDR3: CASSQESAGNTGELFF

D: TRBD1
size: few
V: TRBV6-1
J: TRBJ1-6
DNA: TGTGCCAGCAGCTTACCGGGACAGGGTGTTTCACCCCTCCACTTT
CDR3: CASSLPGQGVSPLHF

D: NA
size: many
V: TRBV20-1
J: TRBJ2-3
DNA: TGCAGTGCTAGAGGCGGCCCGACAGATACGCAGTATTTT
CDR3: CSARGGPTDTQYF

D: NA
size: many
V: TRBV20-1
J: TRBJ1-6
DNA: TGCAGTGGCTACTCCGGACGGGCAAATTCACCCCTCCACTTT
CDR3: CSGYSGRANSPLHF

D: TRBD1
size: many
V: TRBV12-3/TRBV12-4
J: TRBJ2-2
DNA: TGTGCCAGCAGGGACAGGGGACAGAACACCGGGGAGCTGTTTTTT
CDR3: CASRDRGQNTGELFF

D: NA
size: many
V: TRBV20-1
J: TRBJ2-1
DNA: TGCAGTGCTAGAGGTACAAGTAGGGGTGAGCAGTTCTTC
CDR3: CSARGTSRGEQFF

D: NA
size: many
V: TRBV6-1
J: TRBJ2-7
DNA: TGTGCCAGCTACCTTCATGGATCGGAACGGTCCTACGAGCAGTACTTC
CDR3: CASYLHGSERSYEQYF

D: NA
size: many
V: TRBV5-1
J: TRBJ2-1
DNA: TGCGCCAGCCAACAGACTGCTTGGGCTCACAATGAGCAGTTCTTC
CDR3: CASQQTAWAHNEQFF

D: NA
size: medium-sized
V: TRBV2
J: TRBJ1-2
DNA: TGTGCCAGCAGTGAGCAAGGCGACTACACCTTC
CDR3: CASSEQGDYTF

D: NA
size: many
V: TRBV7-8
J: TRBJ2-1
DNA: TGTGCCAGCAGCTTAGTCCCCGTAGGGGGGCGAGATGCCTACAATGAGCAGTTCTTC
CDR3: CASSLVPVGGRDAYNEQFF

D: TRBD1
size: NA
V: TRBV20-1
J: TRBJ2-6
DNA: TGCAGTGCTAGAGCAGGTAGTGACAGGGGTAGCTCTGGGGCCAACGTCCTGACTTTC
CDR3: CSARAGSDRGSSGANVLTF

D: NA
size: NA
V: TRBV29-1
J: TRBJ2-7
DNA: TGCAGCGTTGGGGTCTCTGCCGCCTACGAGCAGTACTTC
CDR3: CSVGVSAAYEQYF

D: TRBD1
size: few
V: TRBV9
J: TRBJ1-2
DNA: TGTGCCAGCAGCCATCCCAGGGACAGGAAAGAGTCATATGGCTACACCTTC
CDR3: CASSHPRDRKESYGYTF

D: NA
size: many
V: TRBV7-2
J: TRBJ2-3
DNA: TGTGCCAGCAGCTACTCGACTAGTTCCCCAGATACGCAGTATTTT
CDR3: CASSYSTSSPDTQYF

D: TRBD2
size: NA
V: TRBV13
J: TRBJ2-7
DNA: TGTGCCAGCAGTAGGGGCGGGAGCCGTTCCTACGAGCAGCACTTC
CDR3: CASSRGGSRSYEQHF

D: NA
size: many
V: TRBV20-1
J: TRBJ1-1
DNA: TGCAGTGCCCAGGGGAACACTGAAGCTTTCTTT
CDR3: CSAQGNTEAFF

D: NA
size: NA
V: TRBV5-6
J: TRBJ1-6
DNA: TGTGCCAGCAGCCCCCGACAAGGGGTTGGGAATTCACCCCTCCACTTT
CDR3: CASSPRQGVGNSPLHF

D: NA
size: few
V: TRBV30
J: TRBJ1-5
DNA: TGTGCCTGGCTTGAGAGGGGGGCTATCAATCAGCCCCAGCATTTT
CDR3: CAWLERGAINQPQHF